These 25 T cell receptor beta chains were sequenced from one sample in a study of blood T cells in healthy people across ages. A second about 6 to 12 cycle PCR used barcoded and J-beta primers. One entry per CDR3 protein, called by TCRdb with MiXCR from the 5' RACE reads. The profile covers about 620,000 distinct CDR3 sequences, with approximately 52% appearing a single time and 13% taken by the ten largest. Sequencing used blood. These TCRs come from a woman of 80 years or more in good health.

This clonotype appeared many times. The chain carries TRBV5-1 and TRBJ2-1; 11 positions match TRBD2. With V trimmed by 2 bases and J by 11 bases, 9 bases remained unmatched. The CDR3 consists of 15 residues. The germline gives CDR1 SGHRS, CDR2 YFSETQ. CDR3 sequence: CASSFSGTSGAQQFF. CDR3 bases: TGCGCCAGCAGCTTCTCCGGGACTAGCGGCGCTCAGCAGTTCTTC.

V is TRBV12-3 or TRBV12-4 and J is TRBJ2-1; D gene uncertain. The CDR3 consists of 14 residues. Trimming took off 1 base at V and 5 bases at J, with 9 bases between the two ends. CDR3 DNA sequence: TGTGCCAGCAGTTTAGGCCGGGCACACAATGAGCAGTTCTTC. It specifies CASSLGRAHNEQFF.

The V and J genes are TRBV15 and TRBJ2-2, with D possibly TRBD1 on 5 matching bases. The CDR3 length is 15 residues. V was cut by 2 bases and J by 1 base, with 8 bases left in between. The germline V gene has CDR1 LNHNV and CDR2 YYDKDF (reference sequence). CDR3 residues: CATSRHGQNTGELFF. CDR3 DNA: TGTGCCACCAGCAGACACGGACAGAACACCGGGGAGCTGTTTTTT.

In regard to this clonotype: Given a much more abundant clone one base away, this may be a read error. V and J are TRBV12-3 or TRBV12-4 and TRBJ2-3, with D perhaps TRBD2 (6 bases). There are 13 residues in the CDR3. The DNA for the CDR3 is TGTGCCAGCACCCTACTAGCTTCTCATACGCGGTATTTT. It is translated as CASTLLASHTRYF.

The table lists this clonotype with a count of one. J is TRBJ2-1 and V is TRBV10-3, with TRBD1 matching 10 bases. With 10 bases clipped from V and 6 bases from J, the junction kept 6 bases outside the gene matches. The germline V gene has CDR1 ENHRY and CDR2 SYGVKD. CDR3 length: 13 residues. The CDR3 here is CATTGTGANEQFF. The CDR3 DNA follows: TGTGCCACCACCGGGACAGGGGCCAATGAGCAGTTCTTC.

With respect to this clonotype: A much more abundant neighbour one base away suggests this may be a read error. This chain uses TRBV3-1 with TRBJ2-4; D is ambiguous. The J call may be in error: the DNA end matches TRBJ2-7 better. CDR3 length: 13 residues. Germline CDR1 and CDR2: LGHDT and YNNKEL (reference sequence). This CDR3 is CASSQANVYEQYF. In nucleotides, the CDR3 is TGTGCCAGCAGCCAAGCTAACGTCTACGAGCAGTACTTC.

This clonotype was recorded once. The genes are TRBV6-2 or TRBV6-3 and TRBJ1-5; D call uncertain. With 5 bases removed from V and 7 bases from J, the gap between germline ends came to 12 bases. The length of the CDR3 is 13 residues. Germline V gene lookup returns CDR1 MNHEY and CDR2 SVGEGT. Written as DNA, the CDR3 is TGTGCCAGCAGTGACCGGACTCCCCAGCCCCAGCATTTT. Translated, it gives CASSDRTPQPQHF.

This clonotype occurred many times. It may be a read error: a sequence one base away is much more abundant. The rearrangement links TRBV11-2 to TRBJ2-1, with D maybe TRBD2 (6 bases). The germline gives CDR1 SGHAT, CDR2 FQNNGV. Trimming pared 4 bases from V and 8 bases from J, leaving 6 bases between. This CDR3 has 11 amino acids. CDR3 coding DNA: TGTGCCAGCAGCTCGGGGGATGAGCAGTTCTTC. Amino acid sequence: CASSSGDEQFF.

Comment on this clonotype: The germline gene is not matched at one end of the junction; a read error may be the cause. The V and J genes are TRBV20-1 and TRBJ2-3, with 9 bases aligning to TRBD1. Germline CDR1 DFQATT, CDR2 SNEGSKA (reference sequence). The CDR3 is made up of 17 amino acids. The CDR3 is CSARDVSGQGPTDTQYF. CDR3 nucleotide sequence: TGCAGCGCTAGAGATGTATCGGGACAGGGACCCACAGATACGCAGTATTTT.

This clonotype was observed many times. The rearrangement uses TRBV3-1 and TRBJ2-1; 13 bases fit TRBD2. Germline CDR1 is LGHDT and CDR2 is YNNKEL (reference sequence). CDR3 size: 16 residues. The V segment lost 0 bases and the J segment 9 bases; nucleotides outside the gene matches: 5. CDR3 in amino acids: CASSQEVGTSGAEQFF. The CDR3 nucleotides read TGTGCCAGCAGCCAAGAGGTGGGGACTAGCGGGGCTGAGCAGTTCTTC.

Many counts were recorded for this clonotype. The genes are TRBV27 and TRBJ2-5; 7 bases fit TRBD2. The trim removed 6 bases at V and 1 base at J, leaving 8 bases unmatched. CDR3 length equals 15 residues. In germline, CDR1 is MNHEY, CDR2 SMNVEV (reference sequence). The CDR3 nucleotides are TGTGCCAGCAGGGGGTTAGGACTAGGCCAAGAGACCCAGTACTTC. The encoded protein is CASRGLGLGQETQYF.

The J gene is TRBJ2-5, the V gene TRBV6-1; the D gene is possibly TRBD2 (7 bases). This CDR3 is 17 amino acids long. Trimming took 5 bases from V and 1 from J, leaving 20 bases between them. The germline gives CDR1 MNHNS, CDR2 SASEGT. This CDR3 is CASSIRRGGVPQETQYF. Here the CDR3 DNA reads TGTGCCAGCAGTATCAGAAGGGGGGGAGTCCCCCAAGAGACCCAGTACTTC.

CDR3 in DNA: TGCAGCGTCACGACAGGGGGAAACTCCTACGAGCAGTACTTC. It specifies CSVTTGGNSYEQYF. This sequence joins TRBV29-1 and TRBJ2-7; TRBD1 matches 9 bases. The V segment lost 6 bases and the J segment 0 bases; nucleotides outside the gene matches: 6. This CDR3 contains 14 residues. Germline loops: CDR1 SQVTM, CDR2 ANQGSEA.

The gene calls are TRBV29-1 and TRBJ2-6; D gene unclear. This CDR3 has 13 amino acids. CDR1 is SQVTM and CDR2 is ANQGSEA in the germline V gene. V lost 5 bases to trimming and J lost 5 bases, with 10 bases between them. CDR3 region: CSVYTSRANVLTF. The CDR3 DNA reads TGCAGCGTTTACACGAGTAGGGCCAACGTCCTGACTTTC.

Details on this clonotype: A much more abundant neighbour one base away suggests this may be a read error. The rearrangement uses TRBV28 and TRBJ2-1, with D perhaps TRBD1 or TRBD2 (5 bases each). The CDR3 contains 15 residues. CDR1 and CDR2 (germline): MDHEN, SYDVKM. As DNA, the CDR3 is TGTGCCAACAGTTTTGGGGGACGGTCCTACAATGAGCAGTTCTTC. This sequence encodes CANSFGGRSYNEQFF.

This clonotype was counted only a few times. The chain couples TRBV5-1 to TRBJ1-5; the D is unclear. Trimming pared 1 base from V and 4 bases from J, leaving 12 bases between. CDR1 is SGHRS and CDR2 is YFSETQ in the germline V gene. CDR3 length: 15 residues. CDR3 in amino acids: CASSLYPVGNQPQHF. CDR3 DNA: TGCGCCAGCAGCTTGTATCCCGTAGGGAATCAGCCCCAGCATTTT.

This clonotype has at least ten counts. V and J are TRBV5-1 and TRBJ2-5; no firm D call. This CDR3 contains 14 residues. CDR1 and CDR2 from the germline V gene are SGHRS and YFSETQ. V was trimmed by 1 base and J by 3 bases, leaving 10 bases between them. The CDR3 region is CASSLLTAEETQYF. The CDR3 DNA reads as TGCGCCAGCAGCTTGTTAACCGCTGAAGAGACCCAGTACTTC. The full variable domain, in which reference TRBV5-1 and TRBJ2-5 provide the parts outside the CDR3, is KAGVTQTPRYLIKTRGQQVTLSCSPISGHRSVSWYQQTPGQGLQFLFEYFSETQRNKGNFPGRFSGRQFSNSRSEMNVSTLELGDSALYLCASSLLTAEETQYFGPGTRLLVL.

J is TRBJ1-5 and V is TRBV18, with D unclear. Trimming removed 5 bases at V and 3 bases at J, with 11 bases between. CDR1 and CDR2 (germline): KGHSH, LQKENI. The CDR3 is made up of 14 amino acids. The CDR3 nucleotides are TGTGCCAGCTCAGGATCACACACCAATCAGCCCCAGCATTTT. It encodes CASSGSHTNQPQHF.

With regard to this clonotype: A much larger clone differs from this one at a single base, so this may be a read error. CDR3 DNA: TGTGCCTGCAGGAGGACTAGCGAGAATGAGCAGTTCTTC. It is translated as CACRRTSENEQFF. This chain joins TRBV6-2 or TRBV6-3 and TRBJ2-1; 9 positions match TRBD2. The CDR3 contains 13 residues. Germline values: CDR1 MNHEY, CDR2 SVGEGT.

This clonotype occurred many times. The chain links TRBV6-5 to TRBJ2-7; TRBD1 aligns across 8 bases. V lost 5 bases to trimming and J lost 7 bases; unmatched junction nucleotides: 7. Germline values: CDR1 MNHEY, CDR2 SVGAGI. This CDR3 contains 13 residues. This CDR3 reads CASSTGQGGEQYF. Written as DNA, the CDR3 is TGTGCCAGCAGTACCGGACAGGGAGGAGAGCAGTACTTC.

This sequence joins TRBV30 and TRBJ1-1; no clear D gene. CDR3 length: 11 residues. From germline, CDR1 is GTSNPN and CDR2 SVGIG (reference sequence). The V end was cut by 4 bases, the J end by 11 bases, with 14 bases between. The CDR3 DNA reads as TGTGCCTGGACTTCTCTCGTGGGGGCTTTCTTT. It yields the protein CAWTSLVGAFF.

V gene TRBV2 combines with J gene TRBJ1-5, with D maybe TRBD1 (5 bases). The CDR3 extends over 13 amino acids. Germline V gene data show CDR1 as SNHLY and CDR2 as FYNNEI. V was clipped by 5 bases and J by 5 bases, with 10 bases between them. The CDR3 is CASSWGPDQPQHF. The CDR3 DNA is TGTGCCAGCAGTTGGGGCCCGGATCAGCCCCAGCATTTT.

This clonotype turned up a few times. V and J are TRBV20-1 and TRBJ1-1; 11 bases align to TRBD1. This CDR3 is built from 13 residues. J was trimmed by 4 bases and V by 6 bases; bases with no gene match: 4. Germline lookup yields CDR1 DFQATT and CDR2 SNEGSKA (reference sequence). DNA for the CDR3: TGCAGTGCCCCCGGACAGGGGGCCACTGAAGCTTTCTTT. It translates to CSAPGQGATEAFF.

This clonotype was counted many times. The chain couples TRBV7-2 to TRBJ2-3, with D tentatively TRBD1 or TRBD2 (6 bases each). The CDR3 sequence is 14 residues long. The ends were cut back, 4 bases at V and 6 bases at J, with 14 bases in the middle. In germline, CDR1 is SGHTA, CDR2 FQGNSA. The CDR3 DNA reads TGTGCCAGCAGCTCCCGGGGGCTAGCTGATACGCAGTATTTT. Protein sequence: CASSSRGLADTQYF.

The chain uses TRBV2 and TRBJ1-3, with no clear D. Per germline, CDR1 SNHLY and CDR2 FYNNEI. V was cut by 7 bases and J by 1 base, with 11 bases left in between. This CDR3 has 14 residues. Here the CDR3 reads CASNGWESGNTIYF. For the CDR3, the DNA is TGTGCCAGCAACGGGTGGGAATCTGGAAACACCATATATTTT.